This T cell receptor beta chain stems from a study of blood T cells in healthy people across ages. V was pared by 0 bases and J by 0 bases, with 10 bases between. Germline CDR1 and CDR2: SGDLS and YYNGEE. This CDR3 is 16 amino acids long. Study-wide points: The lack of PBMC sorting stopped any conclusive naive versus antigen-experienced comparison. Estimated diversity that came from one million T cells was considered an underestimate.

This clonotype appeared a few times. Its antigen is not identified. Primed by a sample-barcoded 5' primer and a J-beta primer mix, a second PCR proceeded for about 6 to 11 cycles. Each CDR3 protein is one row after TCRdb ran MiXCR on the 5' RACE reads. The table lists just under 550,000 distinct CDR3 sequences, nearly 25% of them singletons, with under 9% in the top ten. The sample was also reused in another study, on T cells of mothers and their children.

Sequencing was carried out using blood. This chain joins TRBV9 and TRBJ1-3, with D possibly matching TRBD1 (6 bases). The receptor's source is a boy younger than 18 in good health. CDR3 amino acids: CASSVGQDSSGNTIYF. The CDR3, as DNA: TGTGCCAGCAGCGTAGGACAGGACTCCTCTGGAAACACCATATATTTT.